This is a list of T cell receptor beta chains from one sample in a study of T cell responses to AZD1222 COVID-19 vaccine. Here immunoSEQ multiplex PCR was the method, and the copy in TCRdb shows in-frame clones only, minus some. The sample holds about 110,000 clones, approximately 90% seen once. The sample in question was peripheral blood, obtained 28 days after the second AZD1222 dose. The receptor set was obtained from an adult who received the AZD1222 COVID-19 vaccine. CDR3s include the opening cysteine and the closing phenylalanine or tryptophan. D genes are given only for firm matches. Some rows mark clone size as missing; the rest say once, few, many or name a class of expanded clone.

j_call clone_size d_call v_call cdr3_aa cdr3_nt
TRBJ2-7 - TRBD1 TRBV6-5 CASSYSWTGGSYEQYF TGTGCCAGCAGTTACTCGTGGACAGGGGGTTCCTACGAGCAGTACTTC
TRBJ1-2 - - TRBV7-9 CASSLENPTYGYTF TGTGCCAGCAGCTTAGAGAACCCGACATATGGCTACACCTTC
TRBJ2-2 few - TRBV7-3 CASSLVGVGNTPGELFF TGTGCCAGCAGCTTGGTCGGCGTTGGCAATACCCCCGGGGAGCTGTTTTTT
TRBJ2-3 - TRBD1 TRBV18 CASSPGTGGSVTDTQYF TGTGCCAGCTCCCCCGGGACAGGGGGGTCCGTAACAGATACGCAGTATTTT
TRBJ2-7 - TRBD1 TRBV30 CAWSVLGRGTYEQYF TGTGCCTGGAGTGTATTGGGCAGGGGGACCTACGAGCAGTACTTC
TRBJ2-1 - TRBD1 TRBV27 CASSLTGASYNEQFF TGTGCCAGCAGTTTAACAGGGGCCTCCTACAATGAGCAGTTCTTC
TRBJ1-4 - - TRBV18 CASSPDRSTNEKLFF TGTGCCAGCTCACCAGACAGGTCAACTAATGAAAAACTGTTTTTT
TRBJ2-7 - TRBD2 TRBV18 CASSEAGAYEQYF TGTGCCAGCTCAGAGGCGGGAGCTTACGAGCAGTACTTC
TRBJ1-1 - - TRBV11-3 CASSLVGGNTEAFF TGTGCCAGCAGCTTAGTAGGGGGAAACACTGAAGCTTTCTTT
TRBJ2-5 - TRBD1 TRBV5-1 CASSLASGTVETQYF TGCGCCAGCAGCTTGGCAAGTGGGACAGTGGAGACCCAGTACTTC
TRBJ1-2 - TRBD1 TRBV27 CASRKPGQGASGYTF TGTGCCAGCAGGAAGCCGGGACAGGGGGCGAGTGGCTACACCTTC
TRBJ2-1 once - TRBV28 CASEGSHNEQFF TGTGCCTCAGAGGGTAGCCACAATGAGCAGTTCTTC
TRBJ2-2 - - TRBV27 CASSPNTGELFF TGTGCCAGCAGTCCAAACACCGGGGAGCTGTTTTTT
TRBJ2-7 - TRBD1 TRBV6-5 CASSKQGQGNYEQYF TGTGCCAGCAGTAAACAGGGACAGGGGAACTACGAGCAGTACTTC
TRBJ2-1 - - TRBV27 CASSLKWQAYEQFF TGTGCCAGCAGTTTAAAGTGGCAGGCCTATGAGCAGTTCTTC
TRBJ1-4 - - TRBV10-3 CAISAGSNEKLFF TGTGCCATCAGTGCAGGGAGCAATGAAAAACTGTTTTTT
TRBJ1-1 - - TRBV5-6 CASSLNRVEAFF TGTGCCAGCAGCTTGAACAGGGTAGAAGCTTTCTTT
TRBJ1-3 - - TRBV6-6 CASNLGEAGNTIYF TGTGCCAGCAACCTCGGGGAGGCTGGAAACACCATATATTTT
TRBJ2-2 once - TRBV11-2 CASSLRGMKTGELFF TGTGCCAGCAGCTTGCGGGGAATGAAGACCGGGGAGCTGTTTTTT
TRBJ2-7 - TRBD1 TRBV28 CASSRSDRGYMVYEQYF TGTGCCAGCAGCCGGAGCGACAGGGGTTATATGGTTTACGAGCAGTACTTC
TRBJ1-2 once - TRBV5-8 CASSLGNTPYGYTF TGTGCCAGCAGCTTGGGTAACACCCCCTATGGCTACACCTTC
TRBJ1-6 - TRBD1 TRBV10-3 CAISEAGTGDNSPLHF TGTGCCATCAGTGAAGCCGGGACAGGAGATAATTCACCCCTCCACTTT
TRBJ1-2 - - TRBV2 CASSESWDIALYGYTF TGTGCCAGCAGTGAATCTTGGGACATAGCACTTTATGGCTACACCTTC
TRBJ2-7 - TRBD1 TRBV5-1 CASSTGASAEQYF TGCGCCAGCAGTACAGGGGCGTCTGCCGAGCAGTACTTC
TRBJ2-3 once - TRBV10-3 CAISRDLITDTQYF TGTGCCATCAGTCGGGACCTTATCACAGATACGCAGTATTTT
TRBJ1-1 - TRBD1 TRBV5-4 CASSPTGGGLNTEAFF TGTGCCAGCAGCCCAACAGGGGGCGGCCTGAACACTGAAGCTTTCTTT
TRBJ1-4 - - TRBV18 CASSQNRGDNEKLFF TGTGCCAGCTCCCAAAACCGGGGAGACAATGAAAAACTGTTTTTT
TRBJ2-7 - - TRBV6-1 CASSEGAATYEQYF TGTGCCAGCAGTGAAGGGGCAGCCACCTACGAGCAGTACTTC
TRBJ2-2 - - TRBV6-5 CASSPGTANTGELFF TGTGCCAGCAGTCCCGGAACAGCGAACACCGGGGAGCTGTTTTTT
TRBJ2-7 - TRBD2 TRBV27 CASSPGGWAYEQYF TGTGCCAGCAGTCCCGGGGGGTGGGCCTACGAGCAGTACTTC
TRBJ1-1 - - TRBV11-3 CASSPDPLRNTEAFF TGTGCCAGCAGCCCGGACCCCCTTCGGAACACTGAAGCTTTCTTT
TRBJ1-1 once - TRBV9 CASSVASYWDLNTEAFF TGTGCCAGCAGCGTAGCATCGTACTGGGACCTAAACACTGAAGCTTTCTTT
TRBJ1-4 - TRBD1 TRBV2 CASGMGQGEEKLFF TGTGCCAGCGGGATGGGACAGGGGGAAGAAAAACTGTTTTTT
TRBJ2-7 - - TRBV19 CASSIVPGEGYEQYF TGTGCCAGTAGTATAGTTCCGGGAGAGGGCTACGAGCAGTACTTC
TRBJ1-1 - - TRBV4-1 CASSQGWKGTEAFF TGCGCCAGCAGCCAAGGTTGGAAGGGCACTGAAGCTTTCTTT
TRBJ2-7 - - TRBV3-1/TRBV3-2 CASSQLSYEQYF TGTGCCAGCAGCCAACTGAGCTACGAGCAGTACTTC
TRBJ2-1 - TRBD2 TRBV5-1 CASSTGLAGGRNYNEQFF TGCGCCAGCAGCACGGGACTAGCTGGAGGACGCAACTACAATGAGCAGTTCTTC
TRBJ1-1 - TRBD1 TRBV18 CASSRTGYSNTEAFF TGTGCCAGCTCTCGGACAGGGTATTCGAACACTGAAGCTTTCTTT
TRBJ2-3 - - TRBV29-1 CSVEGDTTSPGSRTDTQYF TGCAGCGTTGAAGGGGACACCACGTCCCCCGGGAGTCGCACAGATACGCAGTATTTT
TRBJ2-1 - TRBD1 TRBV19 CASSAQGADEQFF TGTGCCAGCTCCGCACAGGGGGCGGATGAGCAGTTCTTC
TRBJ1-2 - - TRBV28 CASSKLYGYTF TGTGCCAGCAGTAAATTGTATGGCTACACCTTC
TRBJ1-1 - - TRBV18 CASSPPLNTEAFF TGTGCCAGCTCACCGCCACTGAACACTGAAGCTTTCTTT
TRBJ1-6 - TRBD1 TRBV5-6 CASSWGTGISPLHF TGTGCCAGCAGCTGGGGGACAGGTATTTCACCCCTCCACTTT
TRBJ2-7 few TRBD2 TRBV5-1 CASSPDTSGRAYEQYF TGCGCCAGCAGCCCTGACACTAGCGGGAGGGCCTACGAGCAGTACTTC
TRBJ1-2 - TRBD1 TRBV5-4 CASSSNDRGRDGYTF TGTGCCAGCAGTTCTAATGACAGGGGGCGAGATGGCTACACCTTC
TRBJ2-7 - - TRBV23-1 CASSGGGNKPPYEQYF TGCGCCAGCAGCGGAGGGGGCAACAAACCACCCTACGAGCAGTACTTC
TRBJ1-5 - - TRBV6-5 CASQSRLSNQPQHF TGTGCCAGCCAGAGCCGGCTTAGCAATCAGCCCCAGCATTTT
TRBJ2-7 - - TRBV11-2 CASSPSYEQYF TGTGCCAGCAGCCCATCCTACGAGCAGTACTTC
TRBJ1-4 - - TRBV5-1 CASSPIGGREEKLFF TGCGCCAGCAGCCCTATAGGCGGGCGAGAAGAAAAACTGTTTTTT
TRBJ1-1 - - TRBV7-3 CASSLPGSREAFF TGTGCCAGCAGCTTACCGGGGTCTCGTGAAGCTTTCTTT